This T cell receptor beta chain was documented in a study of blood T cell repertoires in COVID-19. Overall study: The United States, Italy and Spain supplied acute and convalescent COVID-19 samples.

The CDR3 totals 14 residues. Trimming took 6 bases from V and 2 from J, leaving 10 bases between them. Germline CDR1 MNHEY, CDR2 SMNVEV (reference sequence). Some clones are missing from TCRdb's copy, which holds only in-frame ones; the method was immunoSEQ multiplex PCR. The sample yields fewer than 200,000 clones, around nine tenths seen once. The chain couples TRBV27 to TRBJ2-2; D gene uncertain. The sequencing input was peripheral blood. The sequence came from a man in his forties or fifties with active or convalescent COVID-19. In DNA form, the CDR3 reads TGTGCCAGCAGCCTTCATACAAACACCGGGGAGCTGTTTTTT. It codes for CASSLHTNTGELFF.